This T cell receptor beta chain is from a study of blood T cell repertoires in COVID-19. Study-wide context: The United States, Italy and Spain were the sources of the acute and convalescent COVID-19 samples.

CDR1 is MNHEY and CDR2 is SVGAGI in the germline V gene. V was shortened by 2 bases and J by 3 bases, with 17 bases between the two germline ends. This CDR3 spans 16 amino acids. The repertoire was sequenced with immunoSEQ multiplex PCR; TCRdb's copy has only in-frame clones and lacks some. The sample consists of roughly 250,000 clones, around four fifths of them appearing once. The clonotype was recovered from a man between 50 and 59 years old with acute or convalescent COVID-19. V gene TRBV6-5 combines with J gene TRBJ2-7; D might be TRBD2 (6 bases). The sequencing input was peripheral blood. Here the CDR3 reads CASSYTPGRRDYEQYF. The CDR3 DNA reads TGTGCCAGCAGTTACACTCCGGGACGGCGGGACTACGAGCAGTACTTC.